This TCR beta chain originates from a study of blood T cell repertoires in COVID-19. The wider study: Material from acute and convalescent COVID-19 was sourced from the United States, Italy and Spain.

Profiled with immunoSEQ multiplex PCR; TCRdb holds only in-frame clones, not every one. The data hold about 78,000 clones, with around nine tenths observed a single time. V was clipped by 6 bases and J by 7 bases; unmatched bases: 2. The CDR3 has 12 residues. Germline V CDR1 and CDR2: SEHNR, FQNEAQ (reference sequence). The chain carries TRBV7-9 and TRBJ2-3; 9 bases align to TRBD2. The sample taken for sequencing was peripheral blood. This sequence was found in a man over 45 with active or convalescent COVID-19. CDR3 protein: CASSGTSNTQYF. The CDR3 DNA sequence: TGTGCCAGCAGTGGGACTAGCAATACGCAGTATTTT. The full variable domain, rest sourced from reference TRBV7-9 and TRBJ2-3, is DTGVSQNPRHKITKRGQNVTFRCDPISEHNRLYWYRQTLGQGPEFLTYFQNEAQLEKSRLLSDRFSAERPKGSFSTLEIQRTEQGDSAMYLCASSGTSNTQYFGPGTRLTVL.